Detailed here is one T cell receptor (beta chain). The data stem from a study of blood T cell repertoires in COVID-19. Study as a whole: Acute and convalescent COVID-19 samples came from the United States, Italy and Spain.

Study processing details: By means of reference gene primer amplification, nucleated cell counts were estimated. TCRdb keeps only in-frame clones here, not all; method: immunoSEQ multiplex PCR. V and J calls and clone size are those listed in that table; D and trimming were worked out from the DNA. In the table there are about 200,000 clones, around 79% of which are singletons. Germline values: CDR1 SNHLY, CDR2 FYNNEI. The ends were cut back, 7 bases at V and 6 bases at J, with 16 bases in the middle. This CDR3 has 14 residues. The source material was peripheral blood. The V call is TRBV2, the J call TRBJ2-1; no clear D. This clonotype was obtained from a man aged 50 or older who had recovered from COVID-19. CDR3 region: CASTLTLHGNEQFF. The CDR3 DNA follows: TGTGCCAGCACCTTAACTCTGCACGGCAATGAGCAGTTCTTC. Full variable domain (outside the CDR3, taken from reference TRBV2 and TRBJ2-1): EPEVTQTPSHQVTQMGQEVILRCVPISNHLYFYWYRQILGQKVEFLVSFYNNEISEKSEIFDDQFSVERPDGSNFTLKIRSTKLEDSAMYFCASTLTLHGNEQFFGPGTRLTVL.